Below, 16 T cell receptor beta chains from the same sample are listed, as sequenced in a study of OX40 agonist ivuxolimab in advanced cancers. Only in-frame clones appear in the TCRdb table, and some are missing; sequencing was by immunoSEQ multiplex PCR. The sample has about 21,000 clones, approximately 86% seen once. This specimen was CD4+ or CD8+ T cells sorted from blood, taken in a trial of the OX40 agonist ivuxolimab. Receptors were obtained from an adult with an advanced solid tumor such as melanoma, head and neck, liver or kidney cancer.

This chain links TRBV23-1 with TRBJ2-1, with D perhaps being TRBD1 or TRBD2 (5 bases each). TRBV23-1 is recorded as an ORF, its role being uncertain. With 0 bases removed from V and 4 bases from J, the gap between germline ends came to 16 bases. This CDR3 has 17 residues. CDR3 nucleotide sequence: TGCGCCAGCAGTCAATCGTTCAGGGACGGAGAATACAATGAGCAGTTCTTC. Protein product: CASSQSFRDGEYNEQFF.

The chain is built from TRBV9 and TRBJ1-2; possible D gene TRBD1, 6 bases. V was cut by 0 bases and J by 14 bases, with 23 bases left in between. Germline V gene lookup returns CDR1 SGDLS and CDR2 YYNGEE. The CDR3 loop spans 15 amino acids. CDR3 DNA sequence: TGTGCCAGCAGCGTAGGAGGAGACAGGTATGGTGTGGAAACCTTC. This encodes CASSVGGDRYGVETF.

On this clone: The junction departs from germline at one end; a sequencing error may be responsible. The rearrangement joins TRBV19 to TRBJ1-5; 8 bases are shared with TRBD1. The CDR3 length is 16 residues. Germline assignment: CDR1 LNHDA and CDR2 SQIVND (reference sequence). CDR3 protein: CASTLSSGGSSQPQHF. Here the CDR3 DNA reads TGTGCCAGTACCCTTTCCTCAGGGGGCAGCAGTCAGCCCCAGCATTTT.

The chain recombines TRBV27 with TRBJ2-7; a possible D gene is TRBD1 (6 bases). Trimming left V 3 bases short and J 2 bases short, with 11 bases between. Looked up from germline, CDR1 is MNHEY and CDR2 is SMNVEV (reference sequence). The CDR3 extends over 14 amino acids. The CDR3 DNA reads TGTGCCAGCAGTTTTGGCAGGGGAACCTACGAGCAGTACTTC. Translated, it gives CASSFGRGTYEQYF.

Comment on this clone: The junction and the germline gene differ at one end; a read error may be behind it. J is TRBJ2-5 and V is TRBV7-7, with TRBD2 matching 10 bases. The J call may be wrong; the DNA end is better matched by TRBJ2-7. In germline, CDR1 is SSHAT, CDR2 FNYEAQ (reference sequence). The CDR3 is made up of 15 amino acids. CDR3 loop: CASSVRLAGPYEQYF. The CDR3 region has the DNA TGTGCTAGCAGCGTAAGACTAGCGGGCCCCTACGAGCAGTACTTC.

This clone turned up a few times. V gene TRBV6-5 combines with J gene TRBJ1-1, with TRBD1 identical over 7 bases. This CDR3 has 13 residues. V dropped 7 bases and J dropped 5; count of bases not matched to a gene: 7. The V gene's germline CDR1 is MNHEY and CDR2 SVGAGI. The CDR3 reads CASTSGGKTEAFF. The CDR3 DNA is TGTGCCAGCACATCAGGGGGAAAAACTGAAGCTTTCTTT.

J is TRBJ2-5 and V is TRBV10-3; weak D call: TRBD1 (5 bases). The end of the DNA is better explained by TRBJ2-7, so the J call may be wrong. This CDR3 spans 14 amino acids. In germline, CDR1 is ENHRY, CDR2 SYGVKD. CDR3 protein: CAISGMDKAYEQYF. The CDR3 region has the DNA TGTGCCATCAGTGGTATGGACAAGGCCTACGAGCAGTACTTC.

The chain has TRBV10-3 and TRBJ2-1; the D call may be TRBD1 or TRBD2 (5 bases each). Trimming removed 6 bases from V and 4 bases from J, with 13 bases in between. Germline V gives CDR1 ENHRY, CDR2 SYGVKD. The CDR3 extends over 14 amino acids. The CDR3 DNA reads TGTGCCATCAGCCTCCGGGACGGTTACAATGAGCAGTTCTTC. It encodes CAISLRDGYNEQFF.

CDR3 sequence (DNA): TGTGCCAGTAGTATGGACAGGGCAGAGACCCAGTACTTC. Residues: CASSMDRAETQYF. The chain combines TRBV19 with TRBJ2-5, with 8 bases identical to TRBD1. The CDR3 consists of 13 residues. Germline V gives CDR1 LNHDA, CDR2 SQIVND (reference sequence). The V gene end was trimmed by 3 bases and the J gene end by 4 bases; junction bases not matched to a gene: 1.

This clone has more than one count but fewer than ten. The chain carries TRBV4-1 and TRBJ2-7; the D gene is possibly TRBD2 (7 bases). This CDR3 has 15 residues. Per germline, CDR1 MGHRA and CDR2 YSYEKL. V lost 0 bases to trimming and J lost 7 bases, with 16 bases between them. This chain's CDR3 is CASSQDGGGAWEQYF. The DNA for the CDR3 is TGCGCCAGCAGCCAAGATGGTGGGGGGGCCTGGGAGCAGTACTTC.

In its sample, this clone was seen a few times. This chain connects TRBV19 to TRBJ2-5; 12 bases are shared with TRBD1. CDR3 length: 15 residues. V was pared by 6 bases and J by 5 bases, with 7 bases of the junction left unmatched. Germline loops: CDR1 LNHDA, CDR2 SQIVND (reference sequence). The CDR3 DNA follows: TGTGCCAGTAGGCCCGGGGACAGGGGGCGGGAGACCCAGTACTTC. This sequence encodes CASRPGDRGRETQYF.

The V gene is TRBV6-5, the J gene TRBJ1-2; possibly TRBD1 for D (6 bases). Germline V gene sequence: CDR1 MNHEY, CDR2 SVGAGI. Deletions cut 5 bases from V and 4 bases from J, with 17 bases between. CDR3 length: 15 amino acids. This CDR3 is CASSRTVGGAYGYTF. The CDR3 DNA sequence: TGTGCCAGCAGTCGAACGGTAGGGGGGGCCTATGGCTACACCTTC.

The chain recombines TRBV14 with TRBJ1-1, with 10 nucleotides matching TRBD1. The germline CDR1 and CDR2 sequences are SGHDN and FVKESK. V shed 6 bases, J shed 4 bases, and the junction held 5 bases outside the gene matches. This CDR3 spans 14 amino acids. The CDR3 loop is CASRRQGALTEAFF. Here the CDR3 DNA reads TGTGCCAGCAGGCGACAGGGGGCCCTCACTGAAGCTTTCTTT.

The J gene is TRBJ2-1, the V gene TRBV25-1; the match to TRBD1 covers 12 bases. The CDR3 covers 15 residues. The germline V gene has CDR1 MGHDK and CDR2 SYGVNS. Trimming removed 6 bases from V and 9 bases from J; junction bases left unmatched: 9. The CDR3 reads CASSPRGTGGFEQFF. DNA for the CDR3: TGTGCCAGCAGCCCACGAGGGACAGGGGGCTTTGAGCAGTTCTTC.

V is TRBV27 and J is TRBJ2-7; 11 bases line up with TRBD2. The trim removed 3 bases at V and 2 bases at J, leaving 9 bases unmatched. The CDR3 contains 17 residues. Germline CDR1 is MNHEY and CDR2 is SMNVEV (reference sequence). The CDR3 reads CASSFTAGTSGAYEQYF. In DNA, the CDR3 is TGTGCCAGCAGTTTTACAGCCGGGACTAGCGGCGCCTACGAGCAGTACTTC.

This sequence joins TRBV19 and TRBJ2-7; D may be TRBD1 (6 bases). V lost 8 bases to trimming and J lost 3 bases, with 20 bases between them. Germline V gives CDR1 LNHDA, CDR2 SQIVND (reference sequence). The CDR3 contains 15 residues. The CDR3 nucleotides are TGTGCCAGTGGCGACACGGAGGACAGCCGCTACGAGCAGTACTTC. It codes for CASGDTEDSRYEQYF. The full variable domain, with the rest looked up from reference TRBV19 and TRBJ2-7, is DGGITQSPKYLFRKEGQNVTLSCEQNLNHDAMYWYRQDPGQGLRLIYYSQIVNDFQKGDIAEGYSVSREKKESFPLTVTSAQKNPTAFYLCASGDTEDSRYEQYFGPGTRLTVT.